This T cell receptor beta chain was captured in a study of blood T cell repertoires in COVID-19. Study details: Samples of COVID-19 (acute and convalescent) were obtained from the United States, Italy and Spain. Sources were T cells, B-cell-depleted T cells, or PBMCs; the material itself was cDNA or gDNA.

Authors' analysis steps: Estimation of nucleated cell counts relied on the amplification of reference gene primers. Data came from immunoSEQ multiplex PCR; TCRdb stores just in-frame clones and leaves some out. Clone size and V and J calls were adopted from that table, with D and trimming inferred from the DNA. The repertoire consists of roughly 55,000 clones, with approximately 80% occurring once and the leading ten covering about 15%. This CDR3 is built from 14 residues. With 4 bases removed from V and 9 bases from J, the gap between germline ends came to 15 bases. Looked up from germline, CDR1 is MNHEY and CDR2 is SMNVEV (reference sequence).

Sequencing was done on a sample of peripheral blood. V usage is TRBV27 and J usage is TRBJ2-2; D unresolved. The receptor's source is a human donor with active or convalescent COVID-19. The donor label of this sample is uncertain. CDR3 sequence reads: CASSSHLLARELFF. The CDR3 DNA reads TGTGCCAGCAGTTCCCACCTCCTGGCCCGGGAGCTGTTTTTT.